A selection of T cell receptor beta chains follows, all from one sample in a study of graft-versus-host responses after intestinal transplantation. Sequencing used immunoSEQ multiplex PCR; TCRdb keeps in-frame clones, though not all of them. The top ten clones hold 1.3% of a sample with tens of thousands of clones, 90% of them seen once. These TCRs are of unknown antigen specificity. Sequences were derived from unstimulated CD8+ T cells sorted from spleen or lymph node cells, sampled before intestinal transplant. These receptors all come from a human donor who received an intestinal transplant. Both conserved end residues are part of each CDR3. The D gene is left open where the match is weak. Clone size is shown for a subset of rows, as once, few, many or a class of expanded clone.

D gene	clone size	V gene	J gene	CDR3 protein	CDR3 DNA
NA	NA	TRBV7-2	TRBJ1-1	CASSLLTGDTEAFF	TGTGCCAGCAGCTTATTAACCGGGGACACTGAAGCTTTCTTT
NA	NA	TRBV11-2	TRBJ1-2	CASSLGRPLNGYTF	TGTGCCAGCAGCTTAGGGAGACCCCTTAATGGCTACACCTTC
TRBD2	NA	TRBV2	TRBJ2-5	CASSDGLAGQETQYF	TGTGCCAGCAGTGATGGACTAGCGGGCCAAGAGACCCAGTACTTC
TRBD1	NA	TRBV28	TRBJ1-1	CASSYPTIGQGPMSTEAFF	TGTGCCAGCAGTTACCCCACCATCGGACAGGGCCCTATGAGCACTGAAGCTTTCTTT
TRBD1	few	TRBV13	TRBJ1-1	CASRPRGLMNTEAFF	TGTGCCAGCAGACCCAGGGGGCTCATGAACACTGAAGCTTTCTTT
TRBD1	NA	TRBV11-2	TRBJ1-1	CASSFTAKGQGFTEAFF	TGTGCCAGCAGCTTCACGGCTAAGGGACAGGGGTTCACTGAAGCTTTCTTT
NA	NA	TRBV7-9	TRBJ2-3	CASSPTSDTQYF	TGTGCCAGCAGCCCGACTTCAGATACGCAGTATTTT
NA	once	TRBV9	TRBJ2-5	CASSVLEETQYF	TGTGCCAGCAGCGTATTGGAGGAGACCCAGTACTTC
NA	NA	TRBV7-6	TRBJ2-1	CASSPEGGIINEQFF	TGTGCCAGCAGCCCTGAGGGGGGGATTATTAATGAGCAGTTCTTC
NA	few	TRBV5-6	TRBJ1-2	CASSLAGEYGYTF	TGTGCCAGCAGCTTGGCCGGGGAATATGGCTACACCTTC
NA	once	TRBV11-2	TRBJ2-7	CASSLRTGPGGEQYF	TGTGCCAGCAGTTTAAGGACAGGGCCCGGGGGGGAGCAGTACTTC
TRBD1	once	TRBV29-1	TRBJ2-1	CSEKTGGSYNEQFF	TGCAGCGAAAAGACAGGGGGCTCCTACAATGAGCAGTTCTTC
NA	NA	TRBV15	TRBJ1-6	CATSSSRSSYNSPLHF	TGTGCCACCAGCAGTTCGCGTAGCTCCTATAATTCACCCCTCCACTTT
NA	NA	TRBV4-1	TRBJ1-5	CASSPSPTGFPQPQHF	TGCGCCAGCAGCCCCTCACCTACAGGGTTTCCGCAGCCCCAGCATTTT
NA	NA	TRBV5-1	TRBJ1-1	CATEGDGTEAFF	TGCGCCACAGAGGGGGACGGTACTGAAGCTTTCTTT
TRBD1	few	TRBV5-1	TRBJ2-7	CASSLDTGDYEQYF	TGCGCCAGCAGCTTGGATACAGGGGACTACGAGCAGTACTTC
TRBD1	NA	TRBV27	TRBJ1-3	CASSRDSHSGNTIYF	TGTGCCAGCAGCCGGGACAGCCACTCTGGAAACACCATATATTTT
NA	NA	TRBV6-5	TRBJ2-6	CASSNGTSGANVLTF	TGTGCCAGCAGTAACGGGACATCTGGGGCCAACGTCCTGACTTTC
NA	NA	TRBV2	TRBJ1-2	CASSEAQGLYGYTF	TGTGCCAGCAGTGAGGCCCAGGGATTATATGGCTACACCTTC
NA	few	TRBV29-1	TRBJ1-2	CSVEERDFYGYTF	TGCAGCGTTGAAGAACGGGACTTCTATGGCTACACCTTC
NA	NA	TRBV7-3	TRBJ1-2	CASSATDNAYTF	TGTGCCAGCAGCGCCACGGACAATGCTTACACCTTC
TRBD2	NA	TRBV29-1	TRBJ2-7	CSVGGGADEQYF	TGCAGCGTAGGCGGGGGGGCTGACGAGCAGTACTTC
NA	NA	TRBV5-4	TRBJ1-2	CASSLATGNYGYTF	TGTGCCAGCAGCTTGGCTACAGGGAACTATGGCTACACCTTC
NA	NA	TRBV9	TRBJ1-6	CASSVDGGSPLHF	TGTGCCAGCAGCGTAGACGGAGGCTCACCCCTCCACTTT
NA	NA	TRBV6-6	TRBJ1-1	CASTIGEGVDTEAFF	TGTGCCAGCACCATCGGAGAGGGGGTGGACACTGAAGCTTTCTTT
TRBD1	NA	TRBV7-3	TRBJ2-1	CASSLKGQISYNEQFF	TGTGCCAGCAGCTTAAAGGGACAGATCTCCTACAATGAGCAGTTCTTC
NA	NA	TRBV6-5	TRBJ2-7	CASSPHAGEQYF	TGTGCCAGCAGTCCCCACGCGGGCGAGCAGTACTTC
NA	NA	TRBV7-9	TRBJ1-1	CASSLVRGTFF	TGTGCCAGCAGCTTAGTCAGGGGAACTTTCTTT
NA	NA	TRBV6-5	TRBJ2-7	CASNQGGEQYF	TGTGCCAGCAATCAGGGGGGCGAGCAGTACTTC
TRBD1	NA	TRBV9	TRBJ2-7	CASSAGQGGYEQYF	TGTGCCAGCAGCGCCGGACAGGGAGGATACGAGCAGTACTTC
TRBD1	NA	TRBV29-1	TRBJ2-7	CSAVGQGYSYEQYF	TGCAGCGCCGTGGGACAGGGGTACTCCTACGAGCAGTACTTC